The present T cell receptor beta chain was sequenced within a study of T cell repertoires in cytomegalovirus infection. In TCRdb, the reads were re-called with MiXCR into one record per CDR3 protein. The sample lists a few hundred thousand distinct CDR3 sequences; approximately 22% were seen once. The CDR3 totals 14 residues. The ends were cut back, 5 bases at V and 0 bases at J, with 10 bases in the middle. Germline V gene data show CDR1 as MGHRA and CDR2 as YSYEKL. The clonotype comes from a human donor in good health (CMV status not recorded). Some clones in this sample may be carry-over from other donors' samples. The sequenced sample was CD8+ T cells from PBMCs. The rearrangement uses TRBV4-1 and TRBJ1-1; the D is unclear. CDR3 loop: CASSFATMNTEAFF. CDR3 coding DNA: TGCGCCAGCAGCTTTGCTACCATGAACACTGAAGCTTTCTTT.